This entry is about one T cell receptor (beta chain). This entry is derived from a study of blood T cell repertoires in COVID-19. Study-wide context: The study drew acute and convalescent COVID-19 samples from the United States, Italy and Spain.

Participant reports of clinical history set cohort assignment. Cohort 3 donors were reported recovered after two negative PCRs, clearance, or symptom resolution. Here immunoSEQ multiplex PCR was the method, and the copy in TCRdb shows in-frame clones only, minus some. The data show hundreds of thousands of clones, roughly nine tenths seen once. V was pared by 5 bases and J by 9 bases, with 9 bases of the junction left unmatched. Germline CDR1 is KGHSH and CDR2 is LQKENI. The CDR3 runs 14 residues. The sample consisted of PBMCs or T cells enriched from blood (not recorded which). The source is a man between 60 and 70 years old who had recovered from COVID-19. V gene TRBV18 combines with J gene TRBJ2-1; 8 nucleotides match TRBD2. The CDR3: CASSLLAERGEQFF. As DNA, the CDR3 is TGTGCCAGCTCATTACTAGCGGAGAGGGGTGAGCAGTTCTTC. The full variable domain, rest sourced from reference TRBV18 and TRBJ2-1, is NAGVMQNPRHLVRRRGQEARLRCSPMKGHSHVYWYRQLPEEGLKFMVYLQKENIIDESGMPKERFSAEFPKEGPSILRIQQVVRGDSAAYFCASSLLAERGEQFFGPGTRLTVL.